This T cell receptor (beta chain) was sequenced in a study of blood T cell repertoires in COVID-19. Study-wide background: The cDNA or gDNA used as material had been derived from T cells, B-cell-depleted T cells, or PBMCs.

The CDR3 consists of 17 residues. V was clipped by 0 bases and J by 2 bases, with 16 bases between them. Germline V lookup: CDR1 MNHEY, CDR2 SVGEGT. Enrolled during active infection, Seattle patients were then followed longitudinally. Authors' methods: It was from reference gene primer amplification that nucleated cell counts were estimated. Sequencing was performed with immunoSEQ multiplex PCR; in TCRdb, only in-frame clones are kept and a portion is missing. V, J and clone size derive from that table, while D and trimming were established from the DNA sequence. The sample contains about 56,000 clones, more than 70% of which appear only once.

The gene calls are TRBV6-2 or TRBV6-3 and TRBJ1-1; D gene uncertain. The sequence was obtained from a man in his sixties with COVID-19, enrolled during active disease. Source material: peripheral blood. CDR3 sequence: CASSYSTISNSNTEAFF. Written as DNA, the CDR3 is TGTGCCAGCAGTTACTCGACGATTAGTAACAGCAACACTGAAGCTTTCTTT.